These 27 T cell receptor beta chains share one sample of origin, sequenced in a study of blood T cell repertoires in COVID-19. Sequencing used immunoSEQ multiplex PCR; TCRdb keeps in-frame clones, though not all of them. The sample records under 450,000 clones, approximately 90% being singletons. Material for sequencing was PBMCs or T cells enriched from blood (not recorded which). These TCRs come from a woman aged 40 to 50 who had been exposed to COVID-19.

This clone appeared once. The rearrangement uses TRBV19 and TRBJ1-2; D possibly corresponds to TRBD1 (5 bases). Germline V gene lookup returns CDR1 LNHDA and CDR2 SQIVND (reference sequence). Trimming stripped 2 bases from V and 0 bases from J, with 16 bases between. The CDR3 is 17 residues long. CDR3 region: CASSIIQGVRSNYGYTF. For the CDR3, the DNA is TGTGCCAGTAGTATAATTCAGGGCGTGAGATCTAACTATGGCTACACCTTC.

The gene calls are TRBV15 and TRBJ2-7; the D is unclear. In germline, CDR1 is LNHNV, CDR2 YYDKDF (reference sequence). The V end lost 0 bases, the J end lost 4 bases, and 7 bases lay between the germline ends. This CDR3 comprises 13 residues. CDR3 protein: CATSRDPVYEQYF. In DNA form, the CDR3 reads TGTGCCACCAGCAGAGATCCCGTATACGAGCAGTACTTC.

The rearrangement links TRBV7-2 to TRBJ2-5; D may be TRBD2 (6 bases). The length of the CDR3 is 13 residues. Per the germline V gene, CDR1 is SGHTA and CDR2 is FQGNSA. Between the trimmed V and J ends, which lost 5 bases and 1 base, there was a span of 8 bases. CDR3 coding DNA: TGTGCCAGCAGCGGCGGGACCCAAGAGACCCAGTACTTC. Protein sequence: CASSGGTQETQYF.

The rearrangement links TRBV6-5 to TRBJ2-5; TRBD2 agrees at 13 bases. The germline CDR1 and CDR2 sequences are MNHEY and SVGAGI. This CDR3 is 15 amino acids long. Losses at the gene ends were 6 bases for V and 5 bases for J; bases not matched to a gene: 6. CDR3 sequence reads: CASRTLAGGWETQYF. CDR3 nucleotides: TGTGCCAGCAGAACACTAGCGGGGGGGTGGGAGACCCAGTACTTC.

The rearrangement links TRBV2 to TRBJ1-2; weak D call: TRBD1 (6 bases). The CDR3 length is 15 residues. CDR1 and CDR2 from the germline V gene are SNHLY and FYNNEI. V lost 0 bases to trimming and J lost 4 bases, with 12 bases between them. DNA of the CDR3: TGTGCCAGCAGTGAAGCGATACAGGGACCCTATGGCTACACCTTC. It translates to CASSEAIQGPYGYTF.

This clone was observed a single time. V gene TRBV7-2 combines with J gene TRBJ2-7; TRBD2 matches 9 bases. Germline V gene data show CDR1 as SGHTA and CDR2 as FQGNSA. This CDR3 comprises 18 residues. V shed 1 base and J 0 bases; nucleotides not matched to a gene: 10. CDR3 protein: CASSLGGSGGPSSYEQYF. The CDR3 coding sequence is TGTGCCAGCAGCTTAGGAGGTAGCGGGGGCCCAAGCTCCTACGAGCAGTACTTC.

The chain links TRBV3-1 (or the pseudogene TRBV3-2) to TRBJ2-7; 12 bases are shared with TRBD2. CDR3 length equals 17 residues. The germline V gene has CDR1 LGHDT and CDR2 YNNKEL (reference sequence). The trim removed 6 bases at V and 2 bases at J, leaving 11 bases unmatched. Here the CDR3 DNA reads TGTGCCAGCAGACTGGGACTAGCGGGCTTTTGCGCCTACGAGCAGTACTTC. The encoded protein is CASRLGLAGFCAYEQYF.

Of note for this clone: The DNA is left out, because the CDR3 cannot be placed on it with certainty; the CDR3 is given as TCRdb lists it. This sequence joins TRBV27 and TRBJ2-1; TRBD1, the D gene given by the table, was not confirmed from the DNA. The CDR3 totals 15 residues, both ends included. CDR1 MNHEY and CDR2 SMNVEV come from the germline V gene (reference sequence). The CDR3 is CASSTSTGSYNEQFF.

The chain carries TRBV5-1 and TRBJ1-2; 9 nucleotides line up with TRBD1. The CDR3 has 14 amino acids. V trimming: 3 bases; J trimming: 6 bases; junction bases outside the gene matches: 6. Per germline, CDR1 SGHRS and CDR2 YFSETQ. CDR3 coding DNA: TGCGCCAGCAGCTCCTGGGGACAGGGTGATGGCTACACCTTC. Its translation is CASSSWGQGDGYTF.

This clone appeared a single time. The V and J genes are TRBV29-1 and TRBJ2-1, with D tentatively TRBD1 (7 bases). CDR3 length: 13 residues. V dropped 5 bases and J dropped 0 bases, with 8 bases sitting between them. From germline, CDR1 is SQVTM and CDR2 ANQGSEA. The CDR3 DNA follows: TGCAGCGTTCAGGGGGGCTCCTACAATGAGCAGTTCTTC. Protein sequence: CSVQGGSYNEQFF.

As for this clone: Other nucleotide sequences from this sample produce the same CDR3. This chain uses TRBV24-1 with TRBJ2-5; 9 bases line up with TRBD1. The germline V gene encodes CDR1 KGHDR and CDR2 SFDVKD. Unmatched junction bases numbered 4, after V lost 4 bases and J lost 5 bases. The CDR3 loop spans 14 amino acids. The CDR3 sequence: CATSDSGTGETQYF. The CDR3 coding sequence is TGTGCCACCAGTGACTCCGGGACAGGGGAGACCCAGTACTTC.

With respect to this clone: Other DNA sequences within the sample encode an identical CDR3. The chain recombines TRBV12-3 or TRBV12-4 with TRBJ2-7; D gene unclear. The germline V and J ends were trimmed by 3 bases and 7 bases, with 7 bases remaining between them. The CDR3 covers 11 residues. CDR3 in amino acids: CASSFRGEQYF. In DNA, the CDR3 is TGTGCCAGCAGTTTTCGCGGAGAGCAGTACTTC.

The rearrangement uses TRBV19 and TRBJ1-2; 7 bases are a match to TRBD1. CDR1 is LNHDA, CDR2 SQIVND, per germline (reference sequence). This CDR3 has 13 amino acids. Trimming removed 5 bases from V and 4 bases from J; junction bases left unmatched: 4. CDR3 coding DNA: TGTGCCAGTAGTGTGGACAGGTCCTATGGCTACACCTTC. It is translated as CASSVDRSYGYTF.

The chain carries TRBV7-2 and TRBJ1-5; 8 bases match TRBD1. V shed 4 bases, J shed 6 bases, and the junction held 8 bases outside the gene matches. This CDR3 has 15 amino acids. Germline loops: CDR1 SGHTA, CDR2 FQGNSA. CDR3 in DNA: TGTGCCAGCAGCTGGACAAGGGACAGGAGTCAGCCCCAGCATTTT. Translated, it gives CASSWTRDRSQPQHF.

The chain recombines TRBV11-2 with TRBJ2-1; 10 positions match TRBD2. Germline CDR1 SGHAT, CDR2 FQNNGV. J was trimmed by 1 base and V by 5 bases; bases with no gene match: 5. There are 16 residues in the CDR3. The CDR3 region is CASSTGLAASYNEQFF. The CDR3 nucleotides are TGTGCCAGCAGCACCGGACTAGCGGCTTCCTACAATGAGCAGTTCTTC.

The chain couples TRBV5-1 to TRBJ1-5; D is perhaps TRBD1 (6 bases). V shed 4 bases and J shed 1 base, with 18 bases lying between them. Germline values: CDR1 SGHRS, CDR2 YFSETQ. This CDR3 spans 17 amino acids. CDR3 in DNA: TGCGCCAGCAGCGTGGAACAGGGTTGTAGGAGCAATCAGCCCCAGCATTTT. This gives the protein CASSVEQGCRSNQPQHF.

The genes are TRBV2 and TRBJ2-2; TRBD1 agrees at 8 bases. Germline assignment: CDR1 SNHLY and CDR2 FYNNEI. CDR3 length: 14 amino acids. Unmatched junction bases numbered 5, after V lost 5 bases and J lost 6 bases. DNA for the CDR3: TGTGCCAGCAGTTCGGGGGACAGGTCCGGGGAGCTGTTTTTT. It yields the protein CASSSGDRSGELFF.

The chain employs TRBV7-2 and TRBJ1-1; D possibly corresponds to TRBD1 (5 bases). Germline values: CDR1 SGHTA, CDR2 FQGNSA. The CDR3 covers 12 residues. V dropped 4 bases and J dropped 8 bases, with 11 bases sitting between them. CDR3 in DNA: TGTGCCAGCAGCTCCCTCCGACAGGAAGCTTTCTTT. Translating gives CASSSLRQEAFF.

V and J are TRBV9 and TRBJ2-3; TRBD2 agrees at 9 bases. The J segment lost 2 bases and the V segment lost 4 bases, leaving 14 bases of the junction unmatched. Germline CDR1 reads SGDLS; CDR2 reads YYNGEE. The CDR3 has 18 residues. The CDR3 sequence is CASSFYLGGGGFTDTQYF. The DNA of the CDR3 is TGTGCCAGCAGCTTTTATTTGGGCGGGGGGGGATTCACAGATACGCAGTATTTT.

As regards this clone: Germline and junction disagree at one end, which may indicate a read error. This chain connects TRBV7-3 to TRBJ1-6; maybe TRBD1 (5 bases). The germline CDR1 and CDR2 sequences are SGHTA and FQGTGA. The CDR3 covers 13 residues. The CDR3 here is CASSITRDSPLHF. CDR3 bases: TGTGCCAGCAGCATAACCAGGGATTCACCCCTCCACTTT.

The chain links TRBV13 to TRBJ1-1, with D perhaps matching TRBD1 (6 bases). CDR3 length: 12 amino acids. Looked up from germline, CDR1 is PRHDT and CDR2 is FYEKMQ (reference sequence). V was shortened by 3 bases and J by 11 bases, with 13 bases between the two germline ends. CDR3 amino acids: CASSFKQGRAFF. CDR3 bases: TGTGCCAGCAGCTTCAAACAGGGACGGGCTTTCTTT.

In DNA, the CDR3 is TGTGCCAGTAGTATCCGGCAGGGTGGATTTGGGGCCAACGTCCTGACTTTC. Amino acid sequence: CASSIRQGGFGANVLTF. V gene TRBV19 combines with J gene TRBJ2-6; weak D call: TRBD1 (5 bases). Germline loops: CDR1 LNHDA, CDR2 SQIVND (reference sequence). Deletions cut 3 bases from V and 3 bases from J, with 15 bases between. CDR3 size: 17 residues.

The rearrangement joins TRBV27 to TRBJ2-4; 7 nucleotides align to TRBD1. V lost 5 bases to trimming and J lost 0 bases; unmatched junction nucleotides: 7. The CDR3 loop spans 16 amino acids. Germline V gene data show CDR1 as MNHEY and CDR2 as SMNVEV (reference sequence). The DNA of the CDR3 is TGTGCCAGCAGTACTCGGACAGGAATAGCCAAAAACATTCAGTACTTC. Its translation is CASSTRTGIAKNIQYF.

The J gene is TRBJ1-5, the V gene TRBV7-9, with D perhaps matching TRBD1 (6 bases). The CDR3 extends over 17 amino acids. With 5 bases removed from V and 6 bases from J, the gap between germline ends came to 23 bases. Germline V gene data show CDR1 as SEHNR and CDR2 as FQNEAQ (reference sequence). The CDR3: CASSQTLTGGLGQPQHF. Here the CDR3 DNA reads TGTGCCAGCAGCCAAACCCTCACGGGGGGCCTCGGTCAGCCCCAGCATTTT.

This chain joins TRBV9 and TRBJ1-2; 8 bases agree with TRBD1. V lost 4 bases to trimming and J lost 8 bases; unmatched junction nucleotides: 10. Germline V gene lookup returns CDR1 SGDLS and CDR2 YYNGEE. The CDR3 runs to 14 residues. Written as DNA, the CDR3 is TGTGCCAGCAGCTTGAATGGACAGGGCCAGGGCTACACCTTC. It specifies CASSLNGQGQGYTF.

This chain links TRBV3-1 (or the pseudogene TRBV3-2) with TRBJ2-1, with TRBD2 identical over 7 bases. The V and J ends lost 0 bases and 1 base, in that order; junction bases with no gene match: 6. Germline-derived CDR1 and CDR2 are LGHDT and YNNKEL (reference sequence). CDR3 length: 17 residues. The chain's CDR3 is CASSQDRLAESYNEQFF. CDR3 nucleotides: TGTGCCAGCAGCCAAGATCGGCTAGCGGAATCCTACAATGAGCAGTTCTTC.

This chain connects TRBV7-2 to TRBJ1-1; D is possibly TRBD1 (6 bases). The germline gives CDR1 SGHTA, CDR2 FQGNSA. This CDR3 is 15 amino acids long. V lost 0 bases and J 4 bases, leaving 12 bases between the germline ends. The CDR3 protein is CASSLAGGRLTEAFF. The CDR3 DNA follows: TGTGCCAGCAGCTTAGCAGGGGGTAGACTCACTGAAGCTTTCTTT.